This T cell receptor beta chain was identified in a study of shared clonotypes between healthy human individuals (dated by TCRdb to about 2020). Describing the broader study: The cohort comprised a couple of women and three men aged 18 to 49 years. To increase sequencing depth and limit assay-specific biases, different laboratories used diverse techniques to prepare libraries and sequence TCR repertoires. Per donor, three plates each were used for CD4 naive and CD4 memory, two for CD8 naive, and one for CD8 memory. Between about 0.94 and 10 billion PBMCs per donor were obtained by leukapheresis. Blood TCR repertoires of a handful of healthy adults were deeply sequenced to estimate repertoire size and the extent of clonotype sharing between individuals.

Using the deep immunoSEQ assay, multiplex PCR amplified TCR CDR3 regions from genomic DNA. Extracted genomic DNA from each cell subset was spread evenly across all wells of several immunoSEQ 96-well plates, with each plate serving as a replicate. For sorted subsets, each replicate PCR was loaded with around 200 ng genomic DNA, equivalent to approximately 33,000 T cell genomes. Purified libraries were quantified with a Qubit 3.0 fluorometer, sized on a Bioanalyzer 2100, and re-quantified with the KAPA Library Quantification kit. Every immunoSEQ 96-well plate was sequenced on a dedicated single-read 150-cycle Illumina NextSeq 550 flow cell. As for the original processing: Because the immunoSEQ output held only junctional sequences and lacked quality scores, the filtering could not match the filtering applied to full-length reads. Sequences were annotated with PyIR, a Python wrapper for IgBLAST v1.9, using IMGT germline references to assign V/J genes and CDR3. Reads were removed for weak V/J assignments (E-value above 1e-6), missing CDR3, stop codons, out-of-frame junctions, or ambiguous translated residues. V3J clonotypes were defined by identical inferred V gene, J gene, and CDR3 amino acid sequence. The percentage overlap between two repertoires was calculated by dividing the number of shared unique clonotypes by the size of the smaller repertoire. Repertoire richness was assessed with RTK rarefaction, the Chao1 estimator, and Recon v2.1 estimates of unobserved clonotypes. For all TCRbeta clonotypes obtained by the gDNA method from a few donors, generation probabilities were computed with OLGA. TCRdb stores this immuneACCESS table with in-frame sequences only. Part of the clones is absent; in the studies checked, under half of the shortfall reflects unresolved V genes, and no reason is known for the rest. The V and J calls and clone size are taken from that table; D and trimming were inferred from the DNA. The sample data list about 2.4 million clones, and around 90% of these were observed just once. The ten biggest clones cover around 0.14% of the sample.

Note on this clone: Its target antigen remains unknown. Nothing much larger sits one base from this clone, and base qualities are not available.

What the work shows at the level of the full study, not this receptor alone: Sampling was limited to blood, and TCR repertoires in tissue likely differ from TCR repertoires in blood. Incomplete sequencing was indicated by rarefaction of sorted-subset datasets, despite the large sequencing depth. Pairwise subsampling indicated that sequencing depth was expected to affect the degree of clonotype sharing among donors. Clonotypes shared by all four sorted-subset donors showed higher generation probabilities than non-shared clonotypes. The genetic and exposure-history diversity represented was limited by the small number of donors. Sharing across several donors was observed for approximately 5% of naive CD4, around 3.5% of naive CD8, over 2% of memory CD4, and around 0.4% of memory CD8 clonotypes. Naive subsets generally had larger estimated clonotype richness than memory subsets.

Donors were healthy HIV-negative adults with no recently reported acute infections or vaccinations. Only Caucasian adults living in Nashville, Tennessee, USA were represented among the donors. Magnetic negative selection was used to enrich CD4+ T cells, after which naive cells were positively selected on CD45RA and the negative fraction became the memory subset. Blood was collected by leukapheresis, and PBMCs were isolated by Ficoll-Histopaque density gradient centrifugation and then cryopreserved in liquid nitrogen vapor phase. Analytical flow cytometry was used to check the purity and quantity of each magnetically sorted T cell population. Each sorted fraction had its genomic DNA isolated and then quantified by UV absorbance on a Nanodrop 2000c. The source is a man aged 18 to 35 in good health. Material for sequencing was naive CD4+ T cells sorted from blood. The sample's cell subset or site label is to be understood as: CD45RA+ positively selected.

The DNA sequence reads TGTGCCAGCAGCTTAGGTTCTTTTTACAATGAGCAGTTCTTC. Its coded protein is CASSLGSFYNEQFF. The rearrangement combines TRBV11-1 with TRBJ2-1, with no confidently assigned D gene. V lost 1 base and J lost 4 bases; the stretch between them is 8 bases long. Looking up the germline V gene (reference sequence) yields CDR1 SGHAT and CDR2 FQDESV. The CDR3 measures 14 amino acids from cysteine to phenylalanine. The CDR3 DNA has 42 bases and is translated from base 1.